This T cell receptor beta chain is drawn from a study of T cell repertoires in cytomegalovirus infection. Trimming cost V 2 bases and J 8 bases, with 12 bases left between them. Per germline, CDR1 MNHNY and CDR2 SVGAGI (reference sequence). CDR3 size: 13 residues. In TCRdb, the reads were re-called with MiXCR into one record per CDR3 protein. The sample includes under 800,000 distinct CDR3 sequences, 20% to 30% of them seen just once. This receptor was identified in a human donor in good health (CMV status not recorded). Some clones in this sample may be carry-over from other donors' samples. Sequenced input: CD8+ T cells from PBMCs. This chain connects TRBV6-6 to TRBJ1-2; D gene uncertain. The DNA for the CDR3 is TGTGCCAGCAGTTACAACCCCTCGGCGGGCTACACCTTC. Translation gives CASSYNPSAGYTF.